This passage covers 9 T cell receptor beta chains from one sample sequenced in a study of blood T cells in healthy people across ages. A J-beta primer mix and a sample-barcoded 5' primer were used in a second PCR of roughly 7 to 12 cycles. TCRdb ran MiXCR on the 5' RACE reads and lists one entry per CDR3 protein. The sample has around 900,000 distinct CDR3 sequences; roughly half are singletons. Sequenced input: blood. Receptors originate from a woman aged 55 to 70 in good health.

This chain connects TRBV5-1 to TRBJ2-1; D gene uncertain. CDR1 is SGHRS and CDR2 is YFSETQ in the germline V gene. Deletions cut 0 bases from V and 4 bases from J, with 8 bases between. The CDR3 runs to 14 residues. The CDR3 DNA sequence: TGCGCCAGCAGCTTGGAGCCAACTTACAATGAGCAGTTCTTC. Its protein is CASSLEPTYNEQFF.

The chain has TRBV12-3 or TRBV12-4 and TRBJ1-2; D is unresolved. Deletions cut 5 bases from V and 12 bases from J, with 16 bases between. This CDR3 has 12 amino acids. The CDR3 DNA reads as TGTGCCAGCAGTCCGAGGGCCGGCCTACACACCTTC. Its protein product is CASSPRAGLHTF.

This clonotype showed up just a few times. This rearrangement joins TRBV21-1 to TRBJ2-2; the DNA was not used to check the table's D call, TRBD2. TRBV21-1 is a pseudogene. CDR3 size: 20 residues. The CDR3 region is CASSKALGQGRAIGTGELFF. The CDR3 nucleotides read TGTGCCAGCAGCAAAGCGCTCGGACAGGGGAGGGCCATAGGAACCGGGGAGCTGTTTTTT.

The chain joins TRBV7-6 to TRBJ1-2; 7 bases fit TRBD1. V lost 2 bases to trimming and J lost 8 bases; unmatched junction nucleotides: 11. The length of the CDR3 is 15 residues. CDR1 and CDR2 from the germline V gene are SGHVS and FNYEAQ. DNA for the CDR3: TGTGCCAGCAGCTTATTCCCCCAGGGGGGCGACGGCTACACCTTC. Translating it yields CASSLFPQGGDGYTF.

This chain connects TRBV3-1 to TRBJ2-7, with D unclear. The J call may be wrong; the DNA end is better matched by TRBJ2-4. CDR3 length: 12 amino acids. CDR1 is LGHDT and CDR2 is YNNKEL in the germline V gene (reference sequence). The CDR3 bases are TGTGCCAGCAGCCCGATGGAGCCCATTCAGTACTTC. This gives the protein CASSPMEPIQYF.

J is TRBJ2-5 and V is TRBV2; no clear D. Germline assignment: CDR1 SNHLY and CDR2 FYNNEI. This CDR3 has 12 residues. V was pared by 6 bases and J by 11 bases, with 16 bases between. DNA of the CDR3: TGTGCCAGCAGCGGAGAATCGAATGAGCAGTACTTC. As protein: CASSGESNEQYF.

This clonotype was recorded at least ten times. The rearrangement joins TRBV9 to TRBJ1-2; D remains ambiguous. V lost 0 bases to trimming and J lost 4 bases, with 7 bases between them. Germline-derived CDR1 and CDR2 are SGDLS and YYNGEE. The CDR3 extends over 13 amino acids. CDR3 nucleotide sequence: TGTGCCAGCAGCGTAGTCAGCTCCTATGGCTACACCTTC. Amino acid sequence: CASSVVSSYGYTF. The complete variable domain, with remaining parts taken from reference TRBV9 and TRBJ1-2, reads DSGVTQTPKHLITATGQRVTLRCSPRSGDLSVYWYQQSLDQGLQFLIQYYNGEERAKGNILERFSAQQFPDLHSELNLSSLELGDSALYFCASSVVSSYGYTFGSGTRLTVV.

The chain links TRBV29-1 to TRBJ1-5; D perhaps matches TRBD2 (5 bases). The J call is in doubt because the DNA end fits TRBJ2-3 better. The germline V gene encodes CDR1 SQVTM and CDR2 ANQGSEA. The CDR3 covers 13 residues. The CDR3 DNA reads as TGCAGCGCCCGGACTGGGCTCAATCAGCCCCAGTATTTT. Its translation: CSARTGLNQPQYF.

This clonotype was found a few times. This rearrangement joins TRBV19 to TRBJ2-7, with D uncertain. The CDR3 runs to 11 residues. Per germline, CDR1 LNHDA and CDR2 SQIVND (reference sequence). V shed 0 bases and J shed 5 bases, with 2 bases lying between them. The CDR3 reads CASSIENEQYF. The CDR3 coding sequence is TGTGCCAGTAGTATAGAGAACGAGCAGTACTTC. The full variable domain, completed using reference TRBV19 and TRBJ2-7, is DGGITQSPKYLFRKEGQNVTLSCEQNLNHDAMYWYRQDPGQGLRLIYYSQIVNDFQKGDIAEGYSVSREKKESFPLTVTSAQKNPTAFYLCASSIENEQYFGPGTRLTVT.